The T cell receptor (beta chain) under discussion was sequenced for a study of blood T cell repertoires in COVID-19. Turning to the study itself: Acute and convalescent COVID-19 specimens originated in the United States, Italy and Spain.

Germline CDR1 and CDR2: MNHEY and SVGAGI. The V gene end was trimmed by 4 bases and the J gene end by 2 bases; junction bases not matched to a gene: 7. The CDR3 contains 15 residues. This table comes from immunoSEQ multiplex PCR, and its TCRdb copy is limited to in-frame clones, with some not included. The sample has tens of thousands of clones, around 86% seen once. The chain is built from TRBV6-5 and TRBJ1-2, with TRBD1 matching over 7 bases. The sample was peripheral blood. The TCR comes from a man aged 55 to 70 with active COVID-19. The CDR3 region is CASSSSGTVNYGYTF. The CDR3 nucleotides read TGTGCCAGCAGTTCGTCCGGGACAGTGAACTATGGCTACACCTTC.